The 6 T cell receptor beta chains below come from one sample, sequenced in a study of cytomegalovirus exposure and HLA in healthy donors. With 60 Vbeta and 13 Jbeta primers, the PCR was carried out. Measured with immunoSEQ multiplex PCR; TCRdb has only the in-frame clones, and not every one. Of just under 95,000 clones listed, about four fifths are singletons. Sample: PBMCs. The receptors derive from a woman under 30 in good health and CMV-seropositive.

The J gene is TRBJ2-7, the V gene TRBV19; no firm D call. CDR3 size: 15 residues. Germline V gene lookup returns CDR1 LNHDA and CDR2 SQIVND (reference sequence). Trimming took off 1 base at V and 6 bases at J, with 16 bases between the two ends. CDR3 sequence reads: CASSIATLVGSEQYF. CDR3 DNA: TGTGCCAGTAGTATAGCAACCTTGGTGGGCTCCGAGCAGTACTTC.

The rearrangement joins TRBV6-5 to TRBJ2-2, with TRBD2 matching 10 bases. J gave up 4 bases and V 8 bases, and 7 bases lay outside the gene matches. Looked up from germline, CDR1 is MNHEY and CDR2 is SVGAGI. This CDR3 spans 15 amino acids. CDR3 DNA: TGTGCCAGCTCCTCTAGCGGGAGTTTCACCGGGGAGCTGTTTTTT. This codes for CASSSSGSFTGELFF.

V is TRBV5-4 and J is TRBJ2-7; a weak D match, TRBD2 (6 bases). CDR1 SGHNT and CDR2 YYREEE come from the germline V gene (reference sequence). V lost 0 bases, J lost 0 bases, and 13 bases lay in between. This CDR3 comprises 16 residues. CDR3 sequence: CASSLGLGGGSYEQYF. The DNA for the CDR3 is TGTGCCAGCAGCTTGGGGCTCGGGGGTGGCTCCTACGAGCAGTACTTC. The whole variable domain, filled in from reference TRBV5-4 and TRBJ2-7, reads ETGVTQSPTHLIKTRGQQVTLRCSSQSGHNTVSWYQQALGQGPQFIFQYYREEENGRGNFPPRFSGLQFPNYSSELNVNALELDDSALYLCASSLGLGGGSYEQYFGPGTRLTVT.

The rearrangement joins TRBV7-9 to TRBJ2-1, with 7 bases fitting TRBD1. This CDR3 has 14 amino acids. CDR1 SEHNR and CDR2 FQNEAQ come from the germline V gene (reference sequence). The V segment lost 4 bases and the J segment 6 bases; nucleotides outside the gene matches: 6. CDR3 sequence reads: CASSYRDSSNEQFF. CDR3 sequence (DNA): TGTGCCAGCAGCTATCGGGACAGCTCCAATGAGCAGTTCTTC.

As to this clone: Compared with germline, one end of the junction differs, possibly owing to a read error. The chain employs TRBV9 and TRBJ1-1; TRBD1 aligns across 7 bases. CDR1 and CDR2 from the germline V gene are SGDLS and YYNGEE. CDR3 length: 13 amino acids. CDR3 protein: CASSATGNAEAFF. In nucleotides, the CDR3 is TGTGCCAGCAGCGCGACAGGGAACGCTGAAGCTTTCTTT.

This clone occurred once. The genes are TRBV7-2 and TRBJ2-3; D gene uncertain. Trimming pared 0 bases from V and 4 bases from J, leaving 5 bases between. Germline CDR1 reads SGHTA; CDR2 reads FQGNSA. This CDR3 has 13 amino acids. The chain's CDR3 is CASSLARADTQYF. The CDR3 DNA reads TGTGCCAGCAGCTTAGCCCGCGCAGATACGCAGTATTTT.